Presented here are 19 T cell receptor beta chains from one specimen sequenced in a study of T-cell memory formation after mild COVID-19. TCRdb passed the 5' RACE reads through MiXCR, listing each CDR3 protein once. Of 380,000 or so distinct CDR3 sequences listed, roughly 15% are singletons. Material: PBMCs or a T cell subset sorted from them (not recorded which). The receptors derive from a man aged 18 to 29 who had mild COVID-19 (a few samples of this study predate the infection). Cell type and time point are not known.

There are a few counts of this clonotype. This chain joins TRBV5-1 and TRBJ1-4; D gene unclear. V lost 0 bases and J 1 base, leaving 10 bases between the germline ends. The CDR3 is made up of 16 amino acids. Germline values: CDR1 SGHRS, CDR2 YFSETQ. The CDR3 spells CASSLGPMGTNEKLFF. The DNA for the CDR3 is TGCGCCAGCAGCTTGGGACCCATGGGAACTAATGAAAAACTGTTTTTT. Using reference TRBV5-1 and TRBJ1-4 for the parts outside the CDR3, the full variable domain is KAGVTQTPRYLIKTRGQQVTLSCSPISGHRSVSWYQQTPGQGLQFLFEYFSETQRNKGNFPGRFSGRQFSNSRSEMNVSTLELGDSALYLCASSLGPMGTNEKLFFGSGTQLSVL.

The rearrangement joins TRBV7-8 to TRBJ2-3, with D tentatively TRBD2 (6 bases). Deletions cut 5 bases from V and 6 bases from J, with 18 bases between. CDR3 length: 15 residues. Germline V lookup: CDR1 SGHVS, CDR2 FQNEAQ. The CDR3 protein is CASSHSGSTGDTQYF. The CDR3 DNA follows: TGTGCCAGCAGCCATAGCGGCTCAACGGGGGATACGCAGTATTTT.

This clonotype was recorded many times. The J gene is TRBJ2-3, the V gene TRBV12-3 or TRBV12-4, with 8 bases lining up with TRBD2. Trimming at V came to 4 bases and at J to 6 bases, leaving 6 bases not matched to a gene. The CDR3 spans 14 residues. The CDR3 coding sequence is TGTGCCAGCAGTTGGACGGGGGGGACGGATACGCAGTATTTT. Translated: CASSWTGGTDTQYF.

The chain combines TRBV15 with TRBJ1-5; 7 bases map to TRBD1. The CDR3 contains 14 residues. V shed 6 bases and J 2 bases; nucleotides not matched to a gene: 4. CDR1 and CDR2 from the germline V gene are LNHNV and YYDKDF (reference sequence). The CDR3 here is CATSAQGGNQPQHF. In DNA, the CDR3 is TGTGCCACCAGTGCCCAGGGGGGCAATCAGCCCCAGCATTTT.

CDR3 residues: CSASGGATNEKLFF. In DNA, the CDR3 is TGCAGTGCTAGTGGCGGGGCCACTAATGAAAAACTGTTTTTT. The chain couples TRBV20-1 to TRBJ1-4, with a possible D match to TRBD1 (5 bases). This CDR3 contains 14 residues. The V end lost 3 bases, the J end lost 2 bases, and 10 bases lay between the germline ends. Per germline, CDR1 DFQATT and CDR2 SNEGSKA (reference sequence).

This sequence joins TRBV7-9 and TRBJ2-1; no clear D gene. Germline CDR1 SEHNR, CDR2 FQNEAQ (reference sequence). The CDR3 loop spans 15 amino acids. Trimming cost V 1 base and J 5 bases, with 12 bases left between them. The CDR3 is CASSLDIRYHNEQFF. The DNA for the CDR3 is TGTGCCAGCAGCTTAGATATTAGATACCACAATGAGCAGTTCTTC.

There are many counts of this clonotype. The chain employs TRBV4-1 and TRBJ2-7, with TRBD2 matching over 9 bases. The CDR3 covers 19 residues. The germline V gene has CDR1 MGHRA and CDR2 YSYEKL. J was trimmed by 5 bases and V by 3 bases; bases with no gene match: 20. The CDR3 nucleotides are TGCGCCAGCAGCCAGAGAGCCGGGACTAGCCCCACGGGGAGCGACGAGCAGTACTTC. As protein: CASSQRAGTSPTGSDEQYF.

The chain uses TRBV7-2 and TRBJ1-2, with TRBD1 as a possible D gene (6 bases). V was trimmed by 4 bases and J by 1 base, leaving 16 bases between them. CDR3 length: 16 amino acids. Germline V CDR1 and CDR2: SGHTA, FQGNSA. The CDR3 protein is CASSSAAGRGNYGYTF. CDR3 DNA sequence: TGTGCCAGCAGCTCCGCGGCGGGCAGGGGTAACTATGGCTACACCTTC. The variable domain in full, with the rest retrieved from reference TRBV7-2 and TRBJ1-2, is GAGVSQSPSNKVTEKGKDVELRCDPISGHTALYWYRQSLGQGLEFLIYFQGNSAPDKSGLPSDRFSAERTGGSVSTLTIQRTQQEDSAVYLCASSSAAGRGNYGYTFGSGTRLTVV.

This clonotype was observed a few times. CDR3 DNA sequence: TGCAGTGCTAGTGGGCCAACCCTCTACGAGCAGTACGTC. Its protein product is CSASGPTLYEQYV. The chain combines TRBV20-1 with TRBJ2-7, with no clear D. Trimming took off 3 bases at V and 3 bases at J, with 12 bases between the two ends. CDR1 is DFQATT, CDR2 SNEGSKA, per germline (reference sequence). This CDR3 spans 13 amino acids.

V is TRBV6-1 and J is TRBJ1-5; 9 nucleotides line up with TRBD1. Germline assignment: CDR1 MNHNS and CDR2 SASEGT. J gave up 0 bases and V 8 bases, and 5 bases lay outside the gene matches. The CDR3 length is 15 residues. CDR3 residues: CASGYRGPSNQPQHF. The CDR3 coding sequence is TGTGCCAGCGGGTACAGGGGGCCTAGCAATCAGCCCCAGCATTTT.

This clonotype was recorded many times. The chain carries TRBV7-2 and TRBJ2-5, with D tentatively TRBD1 or TRBD2 (6 bases each). The germline CDR1 and CDR2 sequences are SGHTA and FQGNSA. The CDR3 runs to 15 residues. Trimming took off 1 base at V and 2 bases at J, with 11 bases between the two ends. The CDR3: CASSLGRGWQETQYF. The DNA of the CDR3 is TGTGCCAGCAGCTTAGGGAGGGGGTGGCAAGAGACCCAGTACTTC.

This clonotype was observed a few times. The rearrangement uses TRBV2 and TRBJ2-1; a possible D gene is TRBD2 (6 bases). The V and J ends lost 4 bases and 5 bases respectively, with 9 bases between them. This CDR3 comprises 13 residues. The V gene's germline CDR1 is SNHLY and CDR2 FYNNEI. The CDR3 DNA follows: TGTGCCAGCAGTGGGGACTCAGACAATGAGCAGTTCTTC. Translated: CASSGDSDNEQFF.

This clonotype turned up a few times. This chain uses TRBV10-3 with TRBJ2-2, with 8 positions matching TRBD1. V lost 0 bases, J lost 5 bases, and 5 bases stayed unmatched. Germline-derived CDR1 and CDR2 are ENHRY and SYGVKD. This CDR3 has 16 residues. The DNA for the CDR3 is TGTGCCATCAGTGAGTCAAGGACAGGGAAAACCGGGGAGCTGTTTTTT. It is translated as CAISESRTGKTGELFF.

This clonotype was seen more than once but under ten times. The J gene is TRBJ2-7, the V gene TRBV5-1; the D gene is possibly TRBD2 (5 bases). The length of the CDR3 is 15 residues. CDR1 and CDR2 from the germline V gene are SGHRS and YFSETQ. V was clipped by 0 bases and J by 2 bases, with 12 bases between them. The CDR3 bases are TGCGCCAGCAGCTTGGGGACTGATGCGACCTACGAGCAGTACGTC. Translating gives CASSLGTDATYEQYV.

This rearrangement joins TRBV5-1 to TRBJ1-4, with TRBD1 identical over 11 bases. Looked up from germline, CDR1 is SGHRS and CDR2 is YFSETQ. The CDR3 runs to 15 residues. V lost 4 bases, J lost 7 bases, and 6 bases stayed unmatched. CDR3 sequence: CASSPGQGDSEKLFF. Here the CDR3 DNA reads TGCGCCAGCAGCCCGGGACAGGGGGACAGTGAAAAACTGTTTTTT.

This clonotype was seen more than once but under ten times. In DNA form, the CDR3 reads TGCGCCAGCAGCCATGCCAGCGGGGGGGCCCATGAGCAGTTCTTC. This gives the protein CASSHASGGAHEQFF. J is TRBJ2-1 and V is TRBV4-3; 10 bases match TRBD2. The germline CDR1 and CDR2 sequences are LGHNA and YSLEER. V trimming: 3 bases; J trimming: 8 bases; junction bases outside the gene matches: 7. CDR3 length: 15 amino acids.

V is TRBV6-2 or TRBV6-3 and J is TRBJ2-3, with 11 bases identical to TRBD1. V gave up 5 bases and J gave up 11 bases; unmatched junction bases: 9. Germline assignment: CDR1 MNHEY and CDR2 SVGEGT. The CDR3 length is 14 residues. As DNA, the CDR3 is TGTGCCAGCAGTCCCGGGACAGGGGGTGTGAGGCAGTATTTT. As protein: CASSPGTGGVRQYF.

This clonotype was seen a handful of times. CDR3 nucleotides: TGTGCCAGCAGTGCACAGACAGGTTCCACTGAAGCTTTCTTT. This gives the protein CASSAQTGSTEAFF. This chain links TRBV6-4 with TRBJ1-1; possible D gene TRBD1, 6 bases. Germline V gives CDR1 MRHNA, CDR2 SNTAGT. V dropped 4 bases and J dropped 4 bases, with 13 bases sitting between them. This CDR3 has 14 amino acids.

The sample holds a few counts of this clonotype. This chain uses TRBV7-9 with TRBJ2-1; D may be TRBD2 (6 bases). This CDR3 has 16 residues. Trimming pared 1 base from V and 4 bases from J, leaving 14 bases between. Germline CDR1 and CDR2: SEHNR and FQNEAQ (reference sequence). The CDR3 coding sequence is TGTGCCAGCAGCTTAGGGTCTGCGGGGACTTACAATGAGCAGTTCTTC. Translated, it gives CASSLGSAGTYNEQFF.